Listed below are T cell receptor beta chains from one sample, sequenced in a study of identical twins. TCRdb reprocessed the 5' RACE reads via MiXCR and lists one record per CDR3 protein. The sample has fewer than 550,000 distinct CDR3 sequences; more than 13% are singletons. The same specimen was also included in a second study, on yellow fever vaccine responses in identical twins.

The specimen sequenced was CD4+ T cells sorted from blood. These receptors all stem from a woman between 18 and 29 years old in good health. Both conserved end residues are part of each CDR3.

J | V | CDR3
TRBJ2-2 | TRBV15 | CATSREGLAGGPTGELFF
TRBJ1-4 | TRBV7-6 | CASSLSEEKLFF
TRBJ2-7 | TRBV6-6 | CASSYVRNEQYF
TRBJ2-7 | TRBV4-3 | CASSRNRGPYEQYF
TRBJ1-5 | TRBV6-1 | CAISNSGQGANQPQHF
TRBJ2-1 | TRBV3-1 | CASSQVAGRGPLHYNEQFF
TRBJ2-3 | TRBV9 | CASSVSAGETDTQYF
TRBJ2-3 | TRBV15 | CATSPQGGTDKQYF
TRBJ1-3 | TRBV28 | CASSLLTGTKYF
TRBJ2-7 | TRBV4-3 | CASSLAGGIYEQYF
TRBJ2-7 | TRBV27 | CASSGLRSQREQYF
TRBJ2-7 | TRBV20-1 | CSARAATSGEQYF
TRBJ2-5 | TRBV11-2 | CASSSLKLGQYF
TRBJ2-1 | TRBV11-3 | CASSNLASDEQFF
TRBJ2-1 | TRBV20-1 | CSSYNSDNEQFF
TRBJ2-7 | TRBV7-2 | CASSPRPGLRKYF
TRBJ2-1 | TRBV5-1 | CASSHDRGGRNNEQFF
TRBJ1-1 | TRBV5-5 | CASSLFGNTEAFF
TRBJ2-7 | TRBV20-1 | CSVSQGYPYEQYF
TRBJ2-6 | TRBV20-1 | CSAGGGALAGANVLTF
TRBJ2-1 | TRBV4-3 | CASSQVGQGQWEQFF
TRBJ2-1 | TRBV12-3/TRBV12-4 | CASSEVAGYLDEQFF